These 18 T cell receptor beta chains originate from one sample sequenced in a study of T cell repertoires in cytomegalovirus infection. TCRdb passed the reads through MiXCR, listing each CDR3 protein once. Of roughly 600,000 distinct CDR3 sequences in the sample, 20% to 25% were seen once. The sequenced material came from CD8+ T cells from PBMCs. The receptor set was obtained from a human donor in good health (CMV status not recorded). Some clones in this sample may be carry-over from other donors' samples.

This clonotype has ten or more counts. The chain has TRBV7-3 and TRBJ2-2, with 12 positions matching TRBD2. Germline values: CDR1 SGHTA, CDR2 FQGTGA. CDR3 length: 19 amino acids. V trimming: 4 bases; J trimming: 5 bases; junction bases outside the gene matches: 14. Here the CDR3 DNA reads TGTGCCAGCAGCTCCTTCCTCGGAACTAGCGGGGGGAGTACCGGGGAGCTGTTTTTT. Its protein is CASSSFLGTSGGSTGELFF.

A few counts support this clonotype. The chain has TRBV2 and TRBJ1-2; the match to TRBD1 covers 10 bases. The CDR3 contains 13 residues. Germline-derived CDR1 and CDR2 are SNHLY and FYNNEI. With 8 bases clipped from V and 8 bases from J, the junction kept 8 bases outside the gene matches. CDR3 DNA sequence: TGTGCCAGCCCGGGACAGGGGCCCAGGGGCTACACCTTC. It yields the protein CASPGQGPRGYTF.

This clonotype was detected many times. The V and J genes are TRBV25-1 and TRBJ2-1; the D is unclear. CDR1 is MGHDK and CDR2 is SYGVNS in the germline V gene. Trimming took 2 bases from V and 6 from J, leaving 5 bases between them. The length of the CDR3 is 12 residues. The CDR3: CASSEGSNEQFF. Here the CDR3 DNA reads TGTGCCAGCAGTGAAGGGTCCAATGAGCAGTTCTTC.

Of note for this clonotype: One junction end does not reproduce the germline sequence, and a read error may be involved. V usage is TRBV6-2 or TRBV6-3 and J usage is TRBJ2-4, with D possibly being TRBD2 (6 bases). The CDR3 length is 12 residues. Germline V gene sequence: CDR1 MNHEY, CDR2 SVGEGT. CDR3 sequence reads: CASSSTRGLSNF. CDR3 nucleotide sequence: TGTGCCAGCAGCTCTACAAGGGGACTTTCCAACTTC.

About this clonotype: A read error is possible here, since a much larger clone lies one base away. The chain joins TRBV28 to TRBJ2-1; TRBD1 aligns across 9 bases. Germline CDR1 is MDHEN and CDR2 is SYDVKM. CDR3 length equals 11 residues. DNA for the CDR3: TGTGCCGGCAGCGGCAACAGGGGGCGGTTCTTC. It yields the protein CAGSGNRGRFF.

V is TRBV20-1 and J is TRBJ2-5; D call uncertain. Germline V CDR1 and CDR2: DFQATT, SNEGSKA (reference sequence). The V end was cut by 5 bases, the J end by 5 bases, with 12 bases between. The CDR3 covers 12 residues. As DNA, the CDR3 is TGCAGTGCTCATGATTACTCCGAGACCCAGTACTTC. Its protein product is CSAHDYSETQYF.

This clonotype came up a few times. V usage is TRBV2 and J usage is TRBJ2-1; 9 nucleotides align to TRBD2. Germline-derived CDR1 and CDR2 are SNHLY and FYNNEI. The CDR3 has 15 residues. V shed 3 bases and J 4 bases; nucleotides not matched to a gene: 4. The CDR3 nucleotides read TGTGCCAGCAGTGAGGCTAGCGGGGCTTACAATGAGCAGTTCTTC. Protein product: CASSEASGAYNEQFF.

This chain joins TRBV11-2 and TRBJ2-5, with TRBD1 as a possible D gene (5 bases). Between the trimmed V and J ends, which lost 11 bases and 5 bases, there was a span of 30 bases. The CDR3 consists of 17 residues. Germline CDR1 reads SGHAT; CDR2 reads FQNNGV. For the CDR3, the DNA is TGTGCCGGCTGCTTAGATTGGGGCATAACATTGGAGGAGACCCAGTACTTC. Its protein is CAGCLDWGITLEETQYF.

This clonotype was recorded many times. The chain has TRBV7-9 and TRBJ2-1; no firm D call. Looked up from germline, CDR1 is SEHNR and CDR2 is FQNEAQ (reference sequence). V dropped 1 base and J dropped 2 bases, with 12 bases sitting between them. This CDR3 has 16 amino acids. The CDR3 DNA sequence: TGTGCCAGCAGCTTAGAGGTCGGGTCACCCTACAATGAGCAGTTCTTC. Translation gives CASSLEVGSPYNEQFF. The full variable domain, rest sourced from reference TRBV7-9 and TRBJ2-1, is DTGVSQNPRHKITKRGQNVTFRCDPISEHNRLYWYRQTLGQGPEFLTYFQNEAQLEKSRLLSDRFSAERPKGSFSTLEIQRTEQGDSAMYLCASSLEVGSPYNEQFFGPGTRLTVL.

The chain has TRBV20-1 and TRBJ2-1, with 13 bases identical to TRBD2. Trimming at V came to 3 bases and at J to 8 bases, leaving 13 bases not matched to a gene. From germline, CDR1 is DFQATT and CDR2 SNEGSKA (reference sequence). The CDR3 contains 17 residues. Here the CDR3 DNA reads TGCAGTGCTAGGACTAGCGGGGGGCTGTTTGGTTTCGATGAGCAGTTCTTC. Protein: CSARTSGGLFGFDEQFF.

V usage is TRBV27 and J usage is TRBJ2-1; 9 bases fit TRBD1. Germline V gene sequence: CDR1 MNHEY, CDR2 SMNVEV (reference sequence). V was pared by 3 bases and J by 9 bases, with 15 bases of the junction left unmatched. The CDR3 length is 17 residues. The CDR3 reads CASSFSRTGDPLSEQFF. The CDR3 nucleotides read TGTGCCAGCAGTTTTTCCCGGACAGGGGACCCCTTGAGTGAGCAGTTCTTC.

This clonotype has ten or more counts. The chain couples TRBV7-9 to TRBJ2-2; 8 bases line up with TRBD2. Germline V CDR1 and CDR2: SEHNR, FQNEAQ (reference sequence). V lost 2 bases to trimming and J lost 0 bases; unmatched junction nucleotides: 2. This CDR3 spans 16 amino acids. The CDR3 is CASSLQGLANTGELFF. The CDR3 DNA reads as TGTGCCAGCAGCTTACAGGGACTAGCGAACACCGGGGAGCTGTTTTTT.

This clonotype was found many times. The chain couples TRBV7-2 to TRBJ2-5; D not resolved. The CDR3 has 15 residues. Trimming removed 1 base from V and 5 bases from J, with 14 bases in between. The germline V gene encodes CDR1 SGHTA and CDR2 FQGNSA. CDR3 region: CASSLESGRRETQYF. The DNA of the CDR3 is TGTGCCAGCAGCTTAGAATCGGGCCGGCGGGAGACCCAGTACTTC.

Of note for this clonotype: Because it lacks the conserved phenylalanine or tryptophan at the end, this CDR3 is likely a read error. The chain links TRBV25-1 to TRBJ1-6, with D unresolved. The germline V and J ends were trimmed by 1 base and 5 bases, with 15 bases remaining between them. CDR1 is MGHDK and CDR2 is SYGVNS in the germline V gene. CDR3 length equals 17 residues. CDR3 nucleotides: TGTGCCAGCAGTGAATGGGGAAACGGGGTTGATAATTCACCCCTCCACTGT. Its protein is CASSEWGNGVDNSPLHC.

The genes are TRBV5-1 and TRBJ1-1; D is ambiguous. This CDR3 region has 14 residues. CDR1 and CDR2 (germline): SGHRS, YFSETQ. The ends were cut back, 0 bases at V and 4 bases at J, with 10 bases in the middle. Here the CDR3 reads CASSLGSDGTEAFF. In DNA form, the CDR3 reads TGCGCCAGCAGCTTGGGGTCCGATGGCACTGAAGCTTTCTTT.

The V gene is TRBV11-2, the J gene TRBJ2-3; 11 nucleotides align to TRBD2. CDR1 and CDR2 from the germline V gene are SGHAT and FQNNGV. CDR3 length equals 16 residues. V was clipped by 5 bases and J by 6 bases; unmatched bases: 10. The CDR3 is CASSILSGGVDDTQYF. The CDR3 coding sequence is TGTGCCAGCAGCATACTTAGCGGGGGGGTCGATGATACGCAGTATTTT.

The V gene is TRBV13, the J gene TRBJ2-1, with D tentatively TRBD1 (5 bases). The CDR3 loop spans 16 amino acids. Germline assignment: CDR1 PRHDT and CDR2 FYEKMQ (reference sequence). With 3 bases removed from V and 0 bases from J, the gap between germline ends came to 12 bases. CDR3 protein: CASSFLGPNSYNEQFF. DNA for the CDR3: TGTGCCAGCAGCTTTCTGGGGCCAAACTCCTACAATGAGCAGTTCTTC.

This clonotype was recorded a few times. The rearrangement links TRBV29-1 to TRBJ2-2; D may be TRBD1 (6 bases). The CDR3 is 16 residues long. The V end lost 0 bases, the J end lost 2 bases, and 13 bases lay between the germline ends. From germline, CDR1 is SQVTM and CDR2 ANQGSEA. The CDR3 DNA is TGCAGCGTTGAAGATGAGGACAGCCTAAACACCGGGGAGCTGTTTTTT. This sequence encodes CSVEDEDSLNTGELFF.